This T cell receptor beta chain was identified during a study of molecular identifiers for immune sequencing clone quantification. Findings and caveats of the study: Among about a million naive cells, spiked Jurkat TCR RNA from a single cell was reportedly detectable.

This clonotype was recorded a few times. Its antigen remains unknown. The CDR3 runs to 20 residues. Germline loops: CDR1 MDHEN, CDR2 SYDVKM. V gave up 5 bases and J gave up 0 bases; unmatched junction bases: 19. TCRdb redid the calling of the PCR reads with MiXCR, one entry per CDR3 protein. This sample has some 97,000 distinct CDR3 sequences; around 33% occur once, and the top ten carry around 3.8%. This sequence originates from a human donor in good health. Some libraries in this study had Jurkat cell RNA spiked in. The chain couples TRBV28 to TRBJ2-1; 7 nucleotides align to TRBD1. The sequenced sample was naive CD8+ T cells from blood, with Jurkat cell RNA spiked in. Subset of the sample: FACS-sorted CD8+CD4-CCR7+CD45RA+ naive T cells. The CDR3 DNA follows: TGTGCCAGCAGTATTCCCTCCGGACAGGAACCCCAGAGCTCCTACAATGAGCAGTTCTTC. Residues: CASSIPSGQEPQSSYNEQFF. Full variable domain (outside the CDR3, taken from reference TRBV28 and TRBJ2-1): DVKVTQSSRYLVKRTGEKVFLECVQDMDHENMFWYRQDPGLGLRLIYFSYDVKMKEKGDIPEGYSVSREKKERFSLILESASTNQTSMYLCASSIPSGQEPQSSYNEQFFGPGTRLTVL.